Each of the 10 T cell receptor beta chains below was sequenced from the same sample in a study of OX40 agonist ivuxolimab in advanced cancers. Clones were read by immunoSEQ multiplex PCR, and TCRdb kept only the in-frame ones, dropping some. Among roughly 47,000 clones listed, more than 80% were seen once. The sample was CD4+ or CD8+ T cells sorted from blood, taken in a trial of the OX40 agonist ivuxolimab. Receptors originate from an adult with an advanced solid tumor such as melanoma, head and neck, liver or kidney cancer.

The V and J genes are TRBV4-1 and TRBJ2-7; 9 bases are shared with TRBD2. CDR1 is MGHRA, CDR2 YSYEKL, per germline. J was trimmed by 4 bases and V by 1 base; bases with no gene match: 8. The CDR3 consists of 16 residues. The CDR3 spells CASSQVGAGGVYEQYF. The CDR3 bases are TGCGCCAGCAGCCAAGTAGGAGCGGGGGGCGTATACGAGCAGTACTTC.

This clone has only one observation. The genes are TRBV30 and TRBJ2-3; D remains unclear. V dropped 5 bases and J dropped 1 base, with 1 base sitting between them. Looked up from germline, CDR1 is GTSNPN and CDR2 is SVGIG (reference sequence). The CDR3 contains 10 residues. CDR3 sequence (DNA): TGTGCCTGGGGCACAGATACGCAGTATTTT. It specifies CAWGTDTQYF. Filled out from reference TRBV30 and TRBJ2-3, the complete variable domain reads SQTIHQWPATLVQPVGSPLSLECTVEGTSNPNLYWYRQAAGRGLQLLFYSVGIGQISSEVPQNLSASRPQDRQFILSSKKLLLSDSGFYLCAWGTDTQYFGPGTRLTVL.

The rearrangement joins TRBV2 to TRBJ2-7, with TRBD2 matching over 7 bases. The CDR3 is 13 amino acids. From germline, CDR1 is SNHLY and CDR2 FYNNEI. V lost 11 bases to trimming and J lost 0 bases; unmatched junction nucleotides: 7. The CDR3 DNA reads TGTGCCTCACTCGAGCGGGACTCCTACGAGCAGTACTTC. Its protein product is CASLERDSYEQYF. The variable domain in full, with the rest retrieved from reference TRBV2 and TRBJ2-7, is EPEVTQTPSHQVTQMGQEVILRCVPISNHLYFYWYRQILGQKVEFLVSFYNNEISEKSEIFDDQFSVERPDGSNFTLKIRSTKLEDSAMYFCASLERDSYEQYFGPGTRLTVT.

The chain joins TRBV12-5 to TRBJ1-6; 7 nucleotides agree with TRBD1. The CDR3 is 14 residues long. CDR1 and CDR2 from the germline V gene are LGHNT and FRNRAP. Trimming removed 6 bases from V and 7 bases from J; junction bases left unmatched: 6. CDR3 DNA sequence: TGTGCTAGTGGCAAGGGGGACAGCAATTCACCCCTCCACTTT. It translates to CASGKGDSNSPLHF.

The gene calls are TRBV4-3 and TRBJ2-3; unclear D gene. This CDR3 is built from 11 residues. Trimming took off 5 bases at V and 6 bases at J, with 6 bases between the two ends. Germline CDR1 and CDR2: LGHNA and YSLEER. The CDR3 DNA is TGCGCCAGCAGCTATCGGGATACGCAGTATTTT. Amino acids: CASSYRDTQYF.

The CDR3 loop reads CANNYEQYF. The CDR3 DNA is TGTGCCAACAACTACGAGCAGTACTTC. This chain connects TRBV6-5 to TRBJ2-7, with unresolved D. CDR3 length equals 9 residues. Germline CDR1 is MNHEY and CDR2 is SVGAGI. Trimming removed 10 bases at V and 3 bases at J, with 4 bases between.

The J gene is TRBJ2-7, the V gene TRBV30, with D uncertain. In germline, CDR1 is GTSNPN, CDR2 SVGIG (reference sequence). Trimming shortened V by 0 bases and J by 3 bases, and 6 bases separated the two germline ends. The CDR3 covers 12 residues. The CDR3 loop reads CAWSVTIYEQYF. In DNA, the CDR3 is TGTGCCTGGAGTGTAACCATCTACGAGCAGTACTTC.

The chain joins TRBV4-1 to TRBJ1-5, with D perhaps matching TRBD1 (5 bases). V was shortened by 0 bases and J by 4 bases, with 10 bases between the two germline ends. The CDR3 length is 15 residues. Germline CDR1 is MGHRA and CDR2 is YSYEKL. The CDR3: CASSQDPGRNQPQHF. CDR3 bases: TGCGCCAGCAGCCAAGACCCGGGACGAAATCAGCCCCAGCATTTT.

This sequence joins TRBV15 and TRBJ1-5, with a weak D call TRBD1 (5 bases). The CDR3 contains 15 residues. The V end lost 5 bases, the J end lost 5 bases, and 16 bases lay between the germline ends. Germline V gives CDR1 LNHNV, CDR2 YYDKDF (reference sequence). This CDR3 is CATSRTSPTDQPQHF. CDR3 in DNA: TGTGCCACCAGCCGGACATCTCCGACGGATCAGCCCCAGCATTTT.

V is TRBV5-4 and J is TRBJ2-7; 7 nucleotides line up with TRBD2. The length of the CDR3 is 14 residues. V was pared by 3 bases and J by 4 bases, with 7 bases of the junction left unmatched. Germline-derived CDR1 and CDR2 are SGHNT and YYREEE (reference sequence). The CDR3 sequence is CASSYPGLLYEQYF. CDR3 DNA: TGTGCCAGCAGCTATCCGGGACTATTATACGAGCAGTACTTC.